This passage covers 22 T cell receptor beta chains from one sample sequenced in a study of Ad26.COV2.S vaccination and SARS-CoV-2 variants (TCRdb year 2021). The library was made by the immunoSEQ multiplex PCR assay. TCRdb retrieved this table from immuneACCESS and kept in-frame rearrangements only. Not all clones are present; in checked studies, unresolved V genes account for under half, and no reason is known for the remainder. The sample table holds 200,000 to 250,000 clones, of which around 87% were seen once. The top ten clonotypes cover about 11% of the sample. This sample's treatment or condition label indicates: about 20 received Ad26.COV2.S at low or high dose, single or two shots; about five received placebo; per-sample allocation not given. Repertoires of vaccine and placebo recipients were sequenced from samples taken on day 63 after the first injection. Source: peripheral blood, taken in a trial of Ad26.COV2.S vaccine versus placebo. These receptors were taken from a person between 18 and 59 years old who received the Ad26.COV2.S COVID-19 vaccine or a placebo.

The rearrangement uses TRBV7-2 and TRBJ1-2; TRBD1 matches 9 bases. The CDR3 spans 15 residues. V lost 2 bases and J lost 7; bases outside the gene matches: 8. Germline-derived CDR1 and CDR2 are SGHTA and FQGNSA. The CDR3 DNA reads TGTGCCAGCAGCTTACCGGGACAGGGATTAGGTGGCTACACCTTC. This translates into CASSLPGQGLGGYTF.

V and J are TRBV29-1 and TRBJ2-3; the D is unclear. Trimming removed 3 bases from V and 7 bases from J, with 11 bases in between. The length of the CDR3 is 12 residues. Germline lookup yields CDR1 SQVTM and CDR2 ANQGSEA. The CDR3 spells CSVDSDSNTQYF. The CDR3 region has the DNA TGCAGCGTTGATAGTGACTCAAATACGCAGTATTTT.

The V and J genes are TRBV9 and TRBJ1-1; D not certain. This CDR3 is 12 amino acids long. The V end was cut by 4 bases, the J end by 8 bases, with 12 bases between. Germline V gene data show CDR1 as SGDLS and CDR2 as YYNGEE. In DNA form, the CDR3 reads TGTGCCAGCAGCCCCCCATTGGGAGAAGCTTTCTTT. Translated, it gives CASSPPLGEAFF.

The chain recombines TRBV18 with TRBJ1-1; TRBD1 aligns across 8 bases. The CDR3 extends over 14 amino acids. V was pared by 5 bases and J by 5 bases, with 7 bases of the junction left unmatched. The germline V gene has CDR1 KGHSH and CDR2 LQKENI. CDR3 DNA sequence: TGTGCCAGCTCATTAAAGGACAGGGAGACTGAAGCTTTCTTT. It codes for CASSLKDRETEAFF.

The chain links TRBV9 to TRBJ1-2; TRBD1 matches at 9 bases. CDR1 is SGDLS, CDR2 YYNGEE, per germline. The junction had 8 bases not matched to a gene; V was cut back by 4 bases and J by 7 bases. CDR3 length: 14 residues. CDR3 nucleotides: TGTGCCAGCAGCTCCGGGACAGGGTGGCTTGGCTACACCTTC. Translation gives CASSSGTGWLGYTF.

This sequence joins TRBV23-1 and TRBJ2-7; unclear D gene. TRBV23-1 belongs to the ORF category, with a function that is uncertain. V was cut by 0 bases and J by 2 bases, with 11 bases left in between. CDR3 length equals 15 residues. For the CDR3, the DNA is TGCGCCAGCAGTCAATCGGGTCGACTCCCCTACGAGCAGTACTTC. It codes for CASSQSGRLPYEQYF.

This clone was observed once. The chain couples TRBV18 to TRBJ2-7; 16 nucleotides match TRBD2. The J segment lost 2 bases and the V segment lost 5 bases, leaving 9 bases of the junction unmatched. The length of the CDR3 is 18 residues. Germline loops: CDR1 KGHSH, CDR2 LQKENI. CDR3 sequence (DNA): TGTGCCAGCTCATCGCTTCCGGGACTAGCGGGAGGGCCCTACGAGCAGTACTTC. Its translation: CASSSLPGLAGGPYEQYF.

This clone has only a few counts. This chain uses TRBV5-1 with TRBJ1-4, with 9 bases aligning to TRBD1. The CDR3 consists of 15 residues. CDR1 is SGHRS and CDR2 is YFSETQ in the germline V gene. J was trimmed by 8 bases and V by 7 bases; bases with no gene match: 12. Written as DNA, the CDR3 is TGCGCCAGCCCCGGGGTGACAGGGGGGAGGGAAAAACTGTTTTTT. Encoded protein: CASPGVTGGREKLFF.

V gene TRBV7-9 combines with J gene TRBJ1-1; D may be TRBD1 (6 bases). The V and J ends lost 2 bases and 8 bases respectively, with 12 bases between them. Germline V gives CDR1 SEHNR, CDR2 FQNEAQ (reference sequence). This CDR3 has 13 amino acids. CDR3: CASSLPNRDEAFF. CDR3 DNA: TGTGCCAGCAGCTTACCCAACAGGGACGAAGCTTTCTTT.

J is TRBJ1-1 and V is TRBV24-1; no clear D. The length of the CDR3 is 8 residues. V lost 12 bases, J lost 10 bases, and 8 bases lay in between. The germline V gene has CDR1 KGHDR and CDR2 SFDVKD. Here the CDR3 DNA reads TGTGCCGCAGGCGGAGCTTTCTTT. Amino acids: CAAGGAFF.

The rearrangement links TRBV19 to TRBJ2-4; D might be TRBD2 (5 bases). Trimming shortened V by 5 bases and J by 7 bases, and 24 bases separated the two germline ends. Germline values: CDR1 LNHDA, CDR2 SQIVND (reference sequence). The CDR3 loop spans 17 amino acids. The CDR3 coding sequence is TGTGCCAGTAGTTTTTTGGGGTTCGGCGTATCGGGGAACATTCAGTACTTC. Amino acid sequence: CASSFLGFGVSGNIQYF.

This clone was picked up one time. The chain uses TRBV5-1 and TRBJ2-2, with 7 nucleotides matching TRBD2. CDR1 and CDR2 (germline): SGHRS, YFSETQ. V trimming: 4 bases; J trimming: 2 bases; junction bases outside the gene matches: 11. CDR3 size: 17 residues. Written as DNA, the CDR3 is TGCGCCAGCAGCCTAAAGAAGACGGGAGGAAACACCGGGGAGCTGTTTTTT. This sequence encodes CASSLKKTGGNTGELFF.

This chain links TRBV4-3 with TRBJ2-5; D perhaps matches TRBD1 (6 bases). The germline V gene has CDR1 LGHNA and CDR2 YSLEER. The CDR3 extends over 16 amino acids. Trimming left V 3 bases short and J 2 bases short, with 16 bases between. As DNA, the CDR3 is TGCGCCAGCAGCCAGGACTCGTGGGGACAACAAGAGACCCAGTACTTC. Its protein product is CASSQDSWGQQETQYF.

The chain recombines TRBV5-1 with TRBJ2-5; TRBD2 agrees at 7 bases. This CDR3 spans 16 amino acids. Germline lookup yields CDR1 SGHRS and CDR2 YFSETQ. The trim removed 0 bases at V and 4 bases at J, leaving 9 bases unmatched. DNA of the CDR3: TGCGCCAGCAGCTTGGCACGTGTCGGCGGGGGAGAGACCCAGTACTTC. Its protein product is CASSLARVGGGETQYF.

V is TRBV5-4 and J is TRBJ1-2, with TRBD1 matching over 8 bases. The germline gives CDR1 SGHNT, CDR2 YYREEE (reference sequence). The J segment lost 4 bases and the V segment lost 1 base, leaving 6 bases of the junction unmatched. The CDR3 spans 15 residues. In DNA, the CDR3 is TGTGCCAGCAGCTTGCCAGGGGGCGCATTCTATGGCTACACCTTC. This codes for CASSLPGGAFYGYTF.

The CDR3 here is CASSLSRAPLSLGNQETQYF. The CDR3 nucleotides are TGTGCCAGCTCACTAAGCCGGGCGCCACTGTCGTTGGGGAACCAAGAGACCCAGTACTTC. The chain is built from TRBV18 and TRBJ2-5; D ambiguous. The CDR3 is 20 amino acids. The V end lost 4 bases, the J end lost 0 bases, and 27 bases lay between the germline ends. The germline gives CDR1 KGHSH, CDR2 LQKENI.

The rearrangement links TRBV6-1 to TRBJ2-5; D may correspond to TRBD1 or TRBD2 (5 bases each). CDR1 and CDR2 (germline): MNHNS, SASEGT. V was trimmed by 4 bases and J by 4 bases, leaving 19 bases between them. This CDR3 has 16 residues. In DNA form, the CDR3 reads TGTGCCAGCAGTGTGGGACCGGGTACACACGGAGAGACCCAGTACTTC. The encoded protein is CASSVGPGTHGETQYF.

This chain links TRBV12-5 with TRBJ2-3; either TRBD1 or TRBD2 may fit D (5 bases each). The CDR3 loop spans 15 amino acids. V lost 7 bases and J lost 3, with 17 bases in between. The germline V gene has CDR1 LGHNT and CDR2 FRNRAP. The CDR3 reads CASAQGLSGTDTQYF. CDR3 nucleotide sequence: TGTGCTAGTGCCCAGGGCCTGTCGGGGACAGATACGCAGTATTTT. The full variable domain, with the rest looked up from reference TRBV12-5 and TRBJ2-3, is DARVTQTPRHKVTEMGQEVTMRCQPILGHNTVFWYRQTMMQGLELLAYFRNRAPLDDSGMPKDRFSAEMPDATLATLKIQPSEPRDSAVYFCASAQGLSGTDTQYFGPGTRLTVL.

The CDR3 DNA reads as TGTGCCAGCCCATCCGACAGGGGGGGTAGGGAGACCCAGTACTTC. This gives the protein CASPSDRGGRETQYF. The chain is built from TRBV2 and TRBJ2-5; 9 bases are a match to TRBD1. Unmatched junction bases numbered 12, after V lost 8 bases and J lost 5 bases. The CDR3 loop spans 15 amino acids. In germline, CDR1 is SNHLY, CDR2 FYNNEI.

The chain uses TRBV7-2 and TRBJ1-1; 7 bases line up with TRBD1. This CDR3 spans 16 amino acids. The ends lost 1 base at V and 8 bases at J; junction bases unmatched: 13. The germline V gene has CDR1 SGHTA and CDR2 FQGNSA. The CDR3 region has the DNA TGTGCCAGCAGCTTAGGTTTTCAGGGGGTTTTTACCGAAGCTTTCTTT. This encodes CASSLGFQGVFTEAFF.

This chain links TRBV5-1 with TRBJ2-4; 8 bases are a match to TRBD2. The V gene end was trimmed by 0 bases and the J gene end by 2 bases; junction bases not matched to a gene: 4. Germline-derived CDR1 and CDR2 are SGHRS and YFSETQ. This CDR3 has 16 residues. The DNA for the CDR3 is TGCGCCAGCAGCTTGGCACGGACTAGCTCCAAAAACATTCAGTACTTC. Its translation is CASSLARTSSKNIQYF.

The gene calls are TRBV30 and TRBJ1-6; D remains ambiguous. CDR1 is GTSNPN and CDR2 is SVGIG in the germline V gene (reference sequence). The length of the CDR3 is 11 residues. The germline V and J ends were trimmed by 5 bases and 11 bases, with 10 bases remaining between them. This chain's CDR3 is CAWEQGAPLHF. The CDR3 DNA is TGTGCCTGGGAGCAAGGCGCACCCCTCCACTTT.